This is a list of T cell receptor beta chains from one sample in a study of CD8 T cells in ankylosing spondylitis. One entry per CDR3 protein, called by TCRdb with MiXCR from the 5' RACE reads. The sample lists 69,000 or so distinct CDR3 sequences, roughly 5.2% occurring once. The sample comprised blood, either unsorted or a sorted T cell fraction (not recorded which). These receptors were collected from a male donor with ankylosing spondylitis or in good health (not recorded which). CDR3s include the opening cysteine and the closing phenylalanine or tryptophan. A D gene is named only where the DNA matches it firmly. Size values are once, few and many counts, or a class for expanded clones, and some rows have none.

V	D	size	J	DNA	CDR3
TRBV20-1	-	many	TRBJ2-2	TGCAGTGCTAGAGACGGGAAGGGCAGGACGAACACCGGGGAGCTGTTTTTT	CSARDGKGRTNTGELFF
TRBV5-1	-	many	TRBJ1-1	TGCGCCAGCAGCCTTACGTGGAACACTGAAGCTTTCTTT	CASSLTWNTEAFF
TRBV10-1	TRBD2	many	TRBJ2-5	TGCGCCAGCAGTAGGACTAGCGGAACCGATTTTGGGACCCAGTACTTC	CASSRTSGTDFGTQYF
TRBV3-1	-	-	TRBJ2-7	TGTGCCACCACCCAAGGAAGACAGGAGGACTACGAGCAGTACTTC	CATTQGRQEDYEQYF
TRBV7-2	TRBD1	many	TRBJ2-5	TGTGCCAGCACCAGGGACAGGCAAGAGACCCAGTACTTC	CASTRDRQETQYF
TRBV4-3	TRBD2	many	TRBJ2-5	TGCGCCAGCAGCCCAATGTTCGGGGGGGACGATCGGGAGACCCAGTACTTC	CASSPMFGGDDRETQYF
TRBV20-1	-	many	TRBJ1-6	TGCAGTGCTAGGGAGAAGCAGGGTATCTATAATTCACCCCTCCACTTT	CSAREKQGIYNSPLHF
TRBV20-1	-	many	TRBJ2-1	TGCAGTGCTACCATAGTCACCAATATCTACAATGAGCAGTTCTTC	CSATIVTNIYNEQFF
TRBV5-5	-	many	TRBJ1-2	TGTGCCAGCAGCTTGGGCGGGATTAACTATGGCTACACCTTC	CASSLGGINYGYTF
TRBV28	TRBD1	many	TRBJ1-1	TGTGCCAGCGCGGGACAGGTCACGAACACTGAAGCTTTCTTT	CASAGQVTNTEAFF
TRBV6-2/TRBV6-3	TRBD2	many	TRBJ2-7	TGTGCCAGCAGTTACGCGGGAGGCTCCATCTCCCTCTACGAGCAGTACTTC	CASSYAGGSISLYEQYF
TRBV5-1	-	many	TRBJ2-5	TGCGCCAGCAGCTTGCGCGTCAGACAAGAGACCCAGTACTTC	CASSLRVRQETQYF
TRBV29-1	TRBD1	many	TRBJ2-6	TGCGGGAAGGACAGGGGCTCAGGGGGGGCCAACGTCCTGACTTTC	CGKDRGSGGANVLTF
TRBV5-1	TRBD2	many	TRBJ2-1	TGCGCCAGCAGCTACGGGGGGGGTAACAATGAGCAGTTCTTC	CASSYGGGNNEQFF
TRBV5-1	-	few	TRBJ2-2	TGCGCCAGCAGCTTCCCGGATTCTTACACCGGGGAGCTGTTTTTT	CASSFPDSYTGELFF
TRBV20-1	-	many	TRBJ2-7	TGCAGTGCTCATTCCCCGGGGGACAGCTCCTACGAGCAGTACTTC	CSAHSPGDSSYEQYF